The entry below gives a single TCR beta chain sequence along with its context. These data belong to a study of blood T cell repertoires in COVID-19. About the study: Samples representing acute and convalescent COVID-19 were sourced from the United States, Italy and Spain. Nucleic acid was either cDNA or gDNA, and it came from T cells, B-cell-depleted T cells, or PBMCs.

Trimming cost V 3 bases and J 5 bases; bases outside gene matches: 5. The CDR3 loop spans 14 amino acids. The germline V gene has CDR1 LGHDT and CDR2 YNNKEL (reference sequence). Original processing notes: Amplifying reference gene primers gave estimates of nucleated cell counts. Measured with immunoSEQ multiplex PCR; TCRdb has only the in-frame clones, and not every one. V and J calls and clone size are given by that table; D and trimming were obtained from the DNA. The sample comprises about 250,000 clones, approximately 83% of which are singletons, and 4% to 5.5% rests with the top ten. This rearrangement joins TRBV3-1 (or the pseudogene TRBV3-2) to TRBJ2-7, with 9 positions matching TRBD1. The clonotype was recovered from a man aged 50 to 59 with active or convalescent COVID-19. The sequenced sample consisted of peripheral blood. CDR3 sequence (DNA): TGTGCCAGCAGCCACGGGACAGGGTTCCACGAGCAGTACTTC. This encodes CASSHGTGFHEQYF.